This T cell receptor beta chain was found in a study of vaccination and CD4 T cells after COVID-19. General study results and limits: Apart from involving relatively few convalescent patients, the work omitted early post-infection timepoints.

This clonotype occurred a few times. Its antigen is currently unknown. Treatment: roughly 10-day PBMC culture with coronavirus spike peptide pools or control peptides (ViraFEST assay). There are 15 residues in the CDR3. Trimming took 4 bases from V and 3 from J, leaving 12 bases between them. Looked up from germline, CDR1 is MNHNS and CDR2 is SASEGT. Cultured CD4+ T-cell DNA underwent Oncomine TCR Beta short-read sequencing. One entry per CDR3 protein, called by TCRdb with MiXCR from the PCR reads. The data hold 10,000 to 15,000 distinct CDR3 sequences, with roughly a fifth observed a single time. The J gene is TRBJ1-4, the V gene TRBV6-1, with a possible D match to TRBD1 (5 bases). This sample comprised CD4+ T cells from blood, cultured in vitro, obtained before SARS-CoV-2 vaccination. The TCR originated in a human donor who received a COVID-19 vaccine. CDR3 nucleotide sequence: TGTGCCAGCAGTGGCTCAGGGTTAGCTAATGAAAAACTGTTTTTT. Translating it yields CASSGSGLANEKLFF.